Each of the 18 T cell receptor beta chains below was sequenced from the same sample in a study of OX40 agonist ivuxolimab in advanced cancers. TCRdb keeps only in-frame clones here, not all; method: immunoSEQ multiplex PCR. The data show approximately 77,000 clones, with around four fifths seen just once and around 1.7% held by the top ten. The sequencing used CD4+ or CD8+ T cells sorted from blood, collected in a trial of the OX40 agonist ivuxolimab. These receptors came from an adult with an advanced solid tumor such as melanoma, head and neck, liver or kidney cancer.

The rearrangement links TRBV4-1 to TRBJ1-2; a weak D match, TRBD1 (5 bases). The germline V gene encodes CDR1 MGHRA and CDR2 YSYEKL. The V end lost 1 base, the J end lost 4 bases, and 16 bases lay between the germline ends. The CDR3 runs to 16 residues. CDR3 nucleotide sequence: TGCGCCAGCAGCCAAGCGGGAGGAAGGGGCCTCTATGGCTACACCTTC. Translated: CASSQAGGRGLYGYTF.

This chain links TRBV7-6 with TRBJ2-5; 8 bases line up with TRBD1. The CDR3 has 15 residues. V lost 1 base, J lost 3 bases, and 4 bases stayed unmatched. Germline V gene data show CDR1 as SGHVS and CDR2 as FNYEAQ. DNA of the CDR3: TGTGCCAGCAGCTTAGTTGGACAGGGAGAAGAGACCCAGTACTTC. The encoded protein is CASSLVGQGEETQYF.

The V and J genes are TRBV5-1 and TRBJ1-1; D remains unclear. The germline gives CDR1 SGHRS, CDR2 YFSETQ. This CDR3 is 14 amino acids long. V lost 1 base and J lost 1, with 8 bases in between. The CDR3 coding sequence is TGCGCCAGCAGCTTGTACGGTGGGAACACTGAAGCTTTCTTT. Amino acid sequence: CASSLYGGNTEAFF.

The chain carries TRBV7-2 and TRBJ1-5, with 9 bases that match TRBD1. This CDR3 has 15 residues. Germline V gene sequence: CDR1 SGHTA, CDR2 FQGNSA. The junction had 6 bases not matched to a gene; V was cut back by 4 bases and J by 5 bases. The CDR3 is CASSYDRGGHQPQHF. CDR3 DNA: TGTGCCAGCAGCTATGACAGGGGGGGCCATCAGCCCCAGCATTTT.

The rearrangement uses TRBV11-2 and TRBJ2-7, with D possibly TRBD2 on 5 matching bases. Trimming stripped 1 base from V and 7 bases from J, with 11 bases between. The CDR3 has 13 amino acids. Germline V gene data show CDR1 as SGHAT and CDR2 as FQNNGV. CDR3 in amino acids: CASSLAAGGEQYF. DNA of the CDR3: TGTGCCAGCAGCTTAGCGGCGGGTGGAGAGCAGTACTTC.

Worth noting for this clone: Other DNA sequences in the same sample also yield this CDR3. This sequence joins TRBV5-1 and TRBJ2-5; 15 bases agree with TRBD2. V trimming: 4 bases; J trimming: 2 bases; junction bases outside the gene matches: 6. Germline V lookup: CDR1 SGHRS, CDR2 YFSETQ. This CDR3 is built from 17 residues. The CDR3 DNA reads TGCGCCAGCAGCCTGGGACTAGCGGGGGGACTTCAAGAGACCCAGTACTTC. Protein product: CASSLGLAGGLQETQYF.

The genes are TRBV29-1 and TRBJ2-5; TRBD2 matches at 10 bases. The length of the CDR3 is 13 residues. V lost 6 bases to trimming and J lost 4 bases; unmatched junction nucleotides: 5. Per germline, CDR1 SQVTM and CDR2 ANQGSEA. Here the CDR3 reads CSVDIAGGETQYF. CDR3 DNA: TGCAGCGTCGATATAGCGGGAGGAGAGACCCAGTACTTC. Using reference TRBV29-1 and TRBJ2-5 for the parts outside the CDR3, the full variable domain is SAVISQKPSRDICQRGTSLTIQCQVDSQVTMMFWYRQQPGQSLTLIATANQGSEATYESGFVIDKFPISRPNLTFSTLTVSNMSPEDSSIYLCSVDIAGGETQYFGPGTRLLVL.

V and J are TRBV28 and TRBJ1-2; D is undetermined. V lost 2 bases, J lost 3 bases, and 4 bases lay in between. The CDR3 is 12 amino acids. The germline V gene has CDR1 MDHEN and CDR2 SYDVKM. CDR3: CASSLRHYGYTF. CDR3 DNA sequence: TGTGCCAGCAGTTTAAGGCACTATGGCTACACCTTC.

This clone was detected only once. J is TRBJ2-7 and V is TRBV11-2; 10 bases are shared with TRBD2. The J segment lost 2 bases and the V segment lost 5 bases, leaving 3 bases of the junction unmatched. This CDR3 has 14 amino acids. From germline, CDR1 is SGHAT and CDR2 FQNNGV. The CDR3 reads CASSPAGGPYEQYF. CDR3 sequence (DNA): TGTGCCAGCAGCCCAGCGGGAGGGCCCTACGAGCAGTACTTC.

The rearrangement uses TRBV18 and TRBJ2-5; TRBD1 might be the D (6 bases). V was pared by 3 bases and J by 5 bases, with 13 bases between. The CDR3 is 14 amino acids. Per the germline V gene, CDR1 is KGHSH and CDR2 is LQKENI. CDR3 sequence (DNA): TGTGCCAGCTCACCGCGGACAGAGCGGGAGACCCAGTACTTC. Its translation: CASSPRTERETQYF.

The DNA for the CDR3 is TGTGCCAGCACTGCGGTCCTATTCAGGGAGACCCAGTACTTC. This sequence encodes CASTAVLFRETQYF. The chain carries TRBV28 and TRBJ2-5; D not resolved. The germline V gene encodes CDR1 MDHEN and CDR2 SYDVKM. The CDR3 contains 14 residues. The ends were cut back, 7 bases at V and 5 bases at J, with 17 bases in the middle.

This chain links TRBV7-9 with TRBJ2-5; the D is unclear. The germline CDR1 and CDR2 sequences are SEHNR and FQNEAQ (reference sequence). The ends were cut back, 0 bases at V and 2 bases at J, with 1 base in the middle. The CDR3 is 12 amino acids. This chain's CDR3 is CASSLAQETQYF. The CDR3 DNA is TGTGCCAGCAGCTTAGCACAAGAGACCCAGTACTTC.

This clone was seen a few times. This chain uses TRBV2 with TRBJ2-1, with 14 bases fitting TRBD2. Germline V gene sequence: CDR1 SNHLY, CDR2 FYNNEI. Trimming at V came to 6 bases and at J to 10 bases, leaving 5 bases not matched to a gene. The CDR3 extends over 14 amino acids. For the CDR3, the DNA is TGTGCCAGCAGGCTGGGACTAGCGGGAGTGGAGCAGTTCTTC. This gives the protein CASRLGLAGVEQFF.

J is TRBJ2-2 and V is TRBV9; 11 positions agree with TRBD2. V lost 5 bases to trimming and J lost 5 bases; unmatched junction nucleotides: 8. Germline CDR1 and CDR2: SGDLS and YYNGEE. The CDR3 length is 16 residues. The CDR3 coding sequence is TGTGCCAGCAGTTTTAGCGGGAGGGCCGGAACCGGGGAGCTGTTTTTT. This gives the protein CASSFSGRAGTGELFF.

This clone showed up just once. The chain carries TRBV5-4 and TRBJ2-1; TRBD2 matches 8 bases. The V gene's germline CDR1 is SGHNT and CDR2 YYREEE (reference sequence). The CDR3 totals 15 residues. V dropped 1 base and J dropped 6; count of bases not matched to a gene: 6. The CDR3 spells CASSLRSGGGNEQFF. CDR3 in DNA: TGTGCCAGCAGCTTGAGGAGCGGGGGAGGCAATGAGCAGTTCTTC.

The chain combines TRBV6-6 with TRBJ1-1; D is uncertain. V dropped 5 bases and J dropped 1 base, with 8 bases sitting between them. The CDR3 runs to 13 residues. From germline, CDR1 is MNHNY and CDR2 SVGAGI (reference sequence). CDR3 loop: CASSHNRNTEAFF. For the CDR3, the DNA is TGTGCCAGCAGTCACAACAGGAACACTGAAGCTTTCTTT.

The rearrangement links TRBV5-6 to TRBJ1-6; TRBD1 matches at 8 bases. The V segment lost 0 bases and the J segment 10 bases; nucleotides outside the gene matches: 12. The CDR3 runs 17 residues. Germline values: CDR1 SGHDT, CDR2 YYEEEE. The CDR3 is CASSLAFRRGLGSPLHF. CDR3 nucleotides: TGTGCCAGCAGCTTGGCCTTCCGCAGGGGGCTAGGATCACCCCTCCACTTT.

This rearrangement joins TRBV7-9 to TRBJ2-6; D remains ambiguous. V dropped 6 bases and J dropped 0 bases, with 15 bases sitting between them. The V gene's germline CDR1 is SEHNR and CDR2 FQNEAQ (reference sequence). There are 17 residues in the CDR3. The chain's CDR3 is CASRVGYFRSGANVLTF. CDR3 in DNA: TGTGCCAGCAGGGTGGGTTATTTCCGCTCTGGGGCCAACGTCCTGACTTTC. The full variable domain, its missing parts supplied by reference TRBV7-9 and TRBJ2-6, is DTGVSQNPRHKITKRGQNVTFRCDPISEHNRLYWYRQTLGQGPEFLTYFQNEAQLEKSRLLSDRFSAERPKGSFSTLEIQRTEQGDSAMYLCASRVGYFRSGANVLTFGAGSRLTVL.